The 19 T cell receptor beta chains presented below share a single source sample, sequenced in a study of blood T cells in healthy people across ages. Primers used in a second PCR of roughly 6 to 11 cycles were a sample-barcoded 5' primer and a J-beta primer mix. MiXCR was run by TCRdb on the 5' RACE reads, yielding one entry per CDR3 protein. The sample contains 700,000 to 1,000,000 distinct CDR3 sequences, 40% to 50% of which appear only once. The specimen sequenced was blood. These receptors were obtained from a man aged 55-75 years in good health.

This sequence joins TRBV20-1 and TRBJ2-1; D unresolved. CDR1 and CDR2 (germline): DFQATT, SNEGSKA (reference sequence). The CDR3 totals 11 residues. V was clipped by 5 bases and J by 3 bases, with 5 bases between them. CDR3 region: CSARFYNEQFF. CDR3 nucleotides: TGCAGTGCTCGTTTCTACAATGAGCAGTTCTTC.

As regards this clonotype: A much larger clonotype is one base distant, so this may be a read error. The V gene is TRBV14, the J gene TRBJ2-7, with D maybe TRBD1 (6 bases). From germline, CDR1 is SGHDN and CDR2 FVKESK. CDR3 size: 13 residues. The CDR3 loop reads CASSPYGQYERYF. CDR3 nucleotides: TGTGCCAGCAGCCCATACGGACAGTACGAGCGGTACTTC. Full variable domain (missing parts from reference TRBV14 and TRBJ2-7): EAGVTQFPSHSVIEKGQTVTLRCDPISGHDNLYWYRRVMGKEIKFLLHFVKESKQDESGMPNNRFLAERTGGTYSTLKVQPAELEDSGVYFCASSPYGQYERYFGPGTRLTVT.

This clonotype was seen repeatedly, ten times or more. The chain uses TRBV28 and TRBJ2-3; tentative D call: TRBD2 (6 bases). Germline values: CDR1 MDHEN, CDR2 SYDVKM. Trimming took 8 bases from V and 8 from J, leaving 23 bases between them. CDR3 length equals 15 residues. The CDR3 protein is CASATSRPARGTQYF. The CDR3 DNA reads TGTGCCAGCGCCACTAGCAGACCAGCTCGAGGTACGCAGTATTTT.

The chain uses TRBV15 and TRBJ1-1; possibly TRBD1 for D (6 bases). Germline assignment: CDR1 LNHNV and CDR2 YYDKDF (reference sequence). CDR3 length: 16 amino acids. The V end was cut by 0 bases, the J end by 4 bases, with 15 bases between. CDR3 coding DNA: TGTGCCACCAGCAGAGATCGCAGGGGCTTGGGCACTGAAGCTTTCTTT. Translation gives CATSRDRRGLGTEAFF.

This clonotype was counted a few times. CDR3 nucleotides: TGTGCCAGCAGTGAATTCGGGTTAGGCTATGGCTACACCTTC. Its translation is CASSEFGLGYGYTF. This rearrangement joins TRBV25-1 to TRBJ1-2; D unresolved. CDR3 size: 14 residues. V shed 1 base and J shed 4 bases, with 10 bases lying between them. Germline CDR1 is MGHDK and CDR2 is SYGVNS.

The rearrangement uses TRBV4-3 and TRBJ1-1, with no clear D. Trimming stripped 0 bases from V and 5 bases from J, with 10 bases between. Germline CDR1 reads LGHNA; CDR2 reads YSLEER. There are 14 residues in the CDR3. DNA of the CDR3: TGCGCCAGCAGCCAAGAAATTGGAGAAACTGAAGCTTTCTTT. Protein: CASSQEIGETEAFF.

V gene TRBV3-1 combines with J gene TRBJ2-5; D is perhaps TRBD1 (5 bases). The germline V gene encodes CDR1 LGHDT and CDR2 YNNKEL (reference sequence). The CDR3 is 15 residues long. Deletions cut 1 base from V and 2 bases from J, with 11 bases between. Here the CDR3 DNA reads TGTGCCAGCAGCCAAGGGCAGGGCCCACAAGAGACCCAGTACTTC. It yields the protein CASSQGQGPQETQYF.

The V and J genes are TRBV4-3 and TRBJ2-7; 7 positions match TRBD1. Germline assignment: CDR1 LGHNA and CDR2 YSLEER. V gave up 3 bases and J gave up 4 bases; unmatched junction bases: 6. The CDR3 contains 14 residues. Here the CDR3 reads CASSHLTGAYEQYF. The DNA of the CDR3 is TGCGCCAGCAGCCATCTCACAGGGGCTTACGAGCAGTACTTC.

This chain uses TRBV20-1 with TRBJ2-6; D gene ambiguous. CDR1 and CDR2 (germline): DFQATT, SNEGSKA (reference sequence). Trimming cost V 2 bases and J 1 base, with 6 bases left between them. CDR3 length: 14 amino acids. CDR3 sequence (DNA): TGCAGTGCTAGACGGCTTTCTGGGGCCAACGTCCTGACTTTC. Its translation: CSARRLSGANVLTF.

The chain is built from TRBV18 and TRBJ2-7; weak D call: TRBD1 (6 bases). Trimming shortened V by 4 bases and J by 7 bases, and 23 bases separated the two germline ends. The length of the CDR3 is 16 residues. CDR1 and CDR2 (germline): KGHSH, LQKENI. The CDR3, as DNA: TGTGCCAGCTCACTTACAGGGAGTAGGTCCTACAATGAGCAGTACTTC. It is translated as CASSLTGSRSYNEQYF.

This clonotype came up a few times. CDR3 residues: CASSPIGQGSGTEAFF. DNA for the CDR3: TGCGCCAGCAGCCCTATTGGACAGGGCTCGGGCACTGAAGCTTTCTTT. The J gene is TRBJ1-1, the V gene TRBV4-3; 8 nucleotides agree with TRBD1. With 4 bases clipped from V and 4 bases from J, the junction kept 11 bases outside the gene matches. Germline CDR1 LGHNA, CDR2 YSLEER. The CDR3 runs to 16 residues.

V is TRBV29-1 and J is TRBJ1-1, with D hard to call. Germline V gene data show CDR1 as SQVTM and CDR2 as ANQGSEA. The CDR3 is made up of 11 amino acids. V lost 4 bases and J lost 1, with 4 bases in between. CDR3 sequence reads: CSVAQNTEAFF. CDR3 DNA: TGCAGCGTTGCCCAGAACACTGAAGCTTTCTTT.

This clonotype was observed a handful of times. The V call is TRBV5-5, the J call TRBJ1-5, with D perhaps matching TRBD1 (6 bases). Germline V gene lookup returns CDR1 SGHKS and CDR2 YYEKEE (reference sequence). CDR3 length: 16 amino acids. The V gene lost 1 base and the J gene lost 0 bases, with 11 bases spanning the gap. The DNA of the CDR3 is TGTGCCAGCAGCTTGAGACAGGTCTATAGCAATCAGCCCCAGCATTTT. This sequence encodes CASSLRQVYSNQPQHF.

This clonotype was picked up a small number of times. V usage is TRBV20-1 and J usage is TRBJ2-7, with TRBD2 matching 7 bases. The CDR3 has 14 residues. V trimming: 3 bases; J trimming: 5 bases; junction bases outside the gene matches: 10. The germline gives CDR1 DFQATT, CDR2 SNEGSKA (reference sequence). CDR3 in DNA: TGCAGTGCTAGCGGACTAGGTCGGTCCAACGAGCAGTACTTC. This sequence encodes CSASGLGRSNEQYF.

The chain couples TRBV4-3 to TRBJ2-2; 10 bases fit TRBD2. V shed 0 bases, J shed 2 bases, and the junction held 3 bases outside the gene matches. The CDR3 is made up of 17 amino acids. Germline V CDR1 and CDR2: LGHNA, YSLEER. CDR3 sequence reads: CASSQDKLAGNTGELFF. The CDR3 coding sequence is TGCGCCAGCAGCCAAGATAAACTAGCGGGAAACACCGGGGAGCTGTTTTTT.

Remarks on this clonotype: This could be a read error, since a much larger clone is one nucleotide away. The CDR3 spells CASSRNTGTPYEQYF. The CDR3 coding sequence is TGTGCCAGCAGCCGGAATACAGGGACACCCTACGAGCAGTACTTC. This chain connects TRBV7-6 to TRBJ2-7; the D gene is possibly TRBD1 (6 bases). This CDR3 has 15 amino acids. Trimming took 5 bases from V and 2 from J, leaving 16 bases between them. CDR1 and CDR2 (germline): SGHVS, FNYEAQ. Together with reference TRBV7-6 and TRBJ2-7, the CDR3 gives the full variable domain: GAGVSQSPRYKVTKRGQDVALRCDPISGHVSLYWYRQALGQGPEFLTYFNYEAQQDKSGLPNDRFSAERPEGSISTLTIQRTEQRDSAMYRCASSRNTGTPYEQYFGPGTRLTVT.

This clonotype was observed a single time. The chain combines TRBV25-1 with TRBJ1-1; maybe TRBD1 (6 bases). From germline, CDR1 is MGHDK and CDR2 SYGVNS. The CDR3 runs to 15 residues. Trimming left V 1 base short and J 11 bases short, with 20 bases between. The CDR3 DNA sequence: TGTGCCAGCAGTGAATCTTGGGGGGTGGGGGCTCAGGCTTTCTTT. Amino acids: CASSESWGVGAQAFF.

CDR3 nucleotide sequence: TGTGCCAGCAGCTTAGCGGTTAGGGATGGCTACACCTTC. It translates to CASSLAVRDGYTF. The chain combines TRBV7-2 with TRBJ1-2, with D uncertain. The CDR3 spans 13 residues. The germline V gene encodes CDR1 SGHTA and CDR2 FQGNSA. Deletions cut 0 bases from V and 6 bases from J, with 8 bases between.

J is TRBJ1-2 and V is TRBV3-1; D is perhaps TRBD1 (5 bases). CDR1 and CDR2 from the germline V gene are LGHDT and YNNKEL (reference sequence). The V gene lost 2 bases and the J gene lost 8 bases, with 21 bases spanning the gap. The CDR3 is 16 amino acids. The CDR3 is CASSQSTTVYTNGYTF. The CDR3 nucleotides are TGTGCCAGCAGCCAATCTACGACAGTGTACACAAACGGCTACACCTTC.